These T cell receptor beta chains were read from a single sample in a study of T-cell reconstitution after alpha-beta-depleted transplantation in children. TCRdb re-called the PCR reads through MiXCR, storing one row per CDR3 protein. The sample contains about 290,000 distinct CDR3 sequences, just over 7.5% of which appear only once. Sequences were derived from peripheral blood, sampled 360 days after TCRalphabeta/CD19-depleted stem cell transplant. These receptors came from a female patient aged 2 to 10 who had a stem cell transplant for Fanconi anemia, so the T cells may come from the graft donor. The CDR3 runs from the conserved cysteine through the conserved F or W. A D gene is named only where the DNA matches it firmly. The listing skips clone size in some rows; elsewhere it reads once, few, many or a size class.

len: 15
j_gene: TRBJ1-2
d_gene: TRBD1
abundance: few
v_gene: TRBV12-3/TRBV12-4
CDR3nt: TGTGCCAGCAGTTCGGGGACAGGGCAATACTATGGCTACACCTTC
CDR3aa: CASSSGTGQYYGYTF

len: 17
j_gene: TRBJ2-7
d_gene: TRBD2
abundance: many
v_gene: TRBV27
CDR3nt: TGTGCCAGCAGTCCCCTGGGATTAGCGGGGTGGGACTACGAGCAGTACTTC
CDR3aa: CASSPLGLAGWDYEQYF

len: 13
j_gene: TRBJ1-2
d_gene: TRBD1
abundance: few
v_gene: TRBV27
CDR3nt: TGTGCCAGCAGAGGACAGGCCACATATGGCTACACCTTC
CDR3aa: CASRGQATYGYTF

len: 16
j_gene: TRBJ2-7
d_gene: -
abundance: many
v_gene: TRBV9
CDR3nt: TGTGCCAGCAGCGTAGGGGTACGGATACAGGGTGACGAGCAGTACTTC
CDR3aa: CASSVGVRIQGDEQYF

len: 14
j_gene: TRBJ1-1
d_gene: TRBD1
abundance: many
v_gene: TRBV28
CDR3nt: TGTGCCAGCAGTTTACCGGACAGGGCTGCTGAAGCTTTCTTT
CDR3aa: CASSLPDRAAEAFF

len: 16
j_gene: TRBJ2-1
d_gene: TRBD2
abundance: few
v_gene: TRBV20-1
CDR3nt: TGCAGTGCTAGAGTTCGGAGACTAGCGGGGGTCCATGAGCAGTTCTTC
CDR3aa: CSARVRRLAGVHEQFF

len: 15
j_gene: TRBJ2-5
d_gene: TRBD1
abundance: many
v_gene: TRBV12-3/TRBV12-4
CDR3nt: TGTGCCAGCAGCCCCCCGGGACAGCATCAAGAGACCCAGTACTTC
CDR3aa: CASSPPGQHQETQYF

len: 14
j_gene: TRBJ2-1
d_gene: TRBD2
abundance: many
v_gene: TRBV2
CDR3nt: TGTGCCAGCAGTGTTGTAGCGGGGGGCAATGAGCAGTTCTTC
CDR3aa: CASSVVAGGNEQFF

len: 13
j_gene: TRBJ2-1
d_gene: TRBD2
abundance: -
v_gene: TRBV20-1
CDR3nt: TGCAGTGCTAGAGATCCGGGGGGCAATGAGCAGTTCTTC
CDR3aa: CSARDPGGNEQFF

len: 15
j_gene: TRBJ2-1
d_gene: TRBD2
abundance: many
v_gene: TRBV5-1
CDR3nt: TGCGCCAGCAGCTTCCTAGCGGGGGGGCTGGATGAGCAGTTCTTC
CDR3aa: CASSFLAGGLDEQFF

len: 15
j_gene: TRBJ2-3
d_gene: -
abundance: -
v_gene: TRBV15
CDR3nt: TGTGCCACCAGCAGTATGGGGGCCAGCACAGATACGCAGTATTTT
CDR3aa: CATSSMGASTDTQYF

len: 16
j_gene: TRBJ2-3
d_gene: TRBD2
abundance: few
v_gene: TRBV3-1
CDR3nt: TGTGCCAGCAGCCAACTAGCGGGGGCCATCACAGATACGCAGTATTTT
CDR3aa: CASSQLAGAITDTQYF

len: 12
j_gene: TRBJ2-1
d_gene: -
abundance: -
v_gene: TRBV7-3
CDR3nt: TGTGCCAGCAGGGGACCGGGCAATGAGCAGTTCTTC
CDR3aa: CASRGPGNEQFF

len: 12
j_gene: TRBJ2-1
d_gene: -
abundance: many
v_gene: TRBV4-2
CDR3nt: TGTGCCAGCAGCCAAGATGAGGATGAGCAGTTCTTC
CDR3aa: CASSQDEDEQFF

len: 15
j_gene: TRBJ2-5
d_gene: -
abundance: many
v_gene: TRBV7-8
CDR3nt: TGTGCCAGCAGGTTAAGACAGTTAACACAAGAGACCCAGTACTTC
CDR3aa: CASRLRQLTQETQYF

len: 12
j_gene: TRBJ2-7
d_gene: TRBD2
abundance: -
v_gene: TRBV20-1
CDR3nt: TGCAGTGCTAGTAGCGGGGAGGACGAGCAGTACTTC
CDR3aa: CSASSGEDEQYF

len: 12
j_gene: TRBJ1-1
d_gene: -
abundance: -
v_gene: TRBV11-2
CDR3nt: TGTGCCAGCAGCCGCCTGAGGGCCGAAGCTTTCTTT
CDR3aa: CASSRLRAEAFF

len: 16
j_gene: TRBJ1-2
d_gene: -
abundance: few
v_gene: TRBV5-1
CDR3nt: TGCGCCAGCAGCTTGGGGCCCCAGGGGCCAGGGGCTGGCTACACCTTC
CDR3aa: CASSLGPQGPGAGYTF

len: 14
j_gene: TRBJ2-3
d_gene: -
abundance: many
v_gene: TRBV4-2
CDR3nt: TGTGCCAGCAGCCAAGACAGGGCCCCAGATACGCAGTATTTT
CDR3aa: CASSQDRAPDTQYF

len: 16
j_gene: TRBJ2-5
d_gene: -
abundance: few
v_gene: TRBV2
CDR3nt: TGTGCTTCCCTTGTCAGAGGGGCCCGAATCCAAGAGACCCAGTACTTC
CDR3aa: CASLVRGARIQETQYF